This TCR beta chain was recorded in a study of shared clonotypes between healthy human individuals. Points from the study as a whole: The authors expected sequencing depth to affect clonotype sharing among donors.

Germline CDR1 reads SGHDN; CDR2 reads FVKESK. The V and J ends lost 4 bases and 1 base respectively, with 17 bases between them. This CDR3 region has 17 residues. In the naive CD8 group, cells lacked CD45RO and were positively selected for CCR7, so terminally differentiated effector memory CD45RA+ cells were left out. Here immunoSEQ multiplex PCR was the method, and the copy in TCRdb shows in-frame clones only, minus some. The sample lists under 1 million clones; 90% to 97% were seen once. Remarks on this clone: Its target is not known.

This chain links TRBV14 with TRBJ2-4, with D uncertain. The clonotype originates from a man aged 30 to 39 in good health. The sequenced material came from naive CD8+ T cells sorted from blood. The CDR3, as DNA: TGTGCCAGCAGCCCGCCGGTACCTCCTCGGGCCAAAAACATTCAGTACTTC. Amino acid sequence: CASSPPVPPRAKNIQYF.